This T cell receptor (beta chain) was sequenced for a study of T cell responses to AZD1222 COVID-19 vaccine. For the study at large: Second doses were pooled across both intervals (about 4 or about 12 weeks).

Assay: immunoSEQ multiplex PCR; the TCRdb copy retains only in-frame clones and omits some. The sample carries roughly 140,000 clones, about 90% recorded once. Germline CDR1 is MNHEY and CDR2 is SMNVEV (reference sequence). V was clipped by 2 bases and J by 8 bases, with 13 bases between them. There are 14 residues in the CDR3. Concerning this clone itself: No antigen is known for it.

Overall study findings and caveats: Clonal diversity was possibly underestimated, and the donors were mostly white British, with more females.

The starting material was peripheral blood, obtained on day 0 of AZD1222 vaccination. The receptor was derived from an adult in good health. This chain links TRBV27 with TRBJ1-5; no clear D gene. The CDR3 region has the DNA TGTGCCAGCAGTTTAGTAGGGCTCAAAGAGCCCCAGCATTTT. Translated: CASSLVGLKEPQHF.